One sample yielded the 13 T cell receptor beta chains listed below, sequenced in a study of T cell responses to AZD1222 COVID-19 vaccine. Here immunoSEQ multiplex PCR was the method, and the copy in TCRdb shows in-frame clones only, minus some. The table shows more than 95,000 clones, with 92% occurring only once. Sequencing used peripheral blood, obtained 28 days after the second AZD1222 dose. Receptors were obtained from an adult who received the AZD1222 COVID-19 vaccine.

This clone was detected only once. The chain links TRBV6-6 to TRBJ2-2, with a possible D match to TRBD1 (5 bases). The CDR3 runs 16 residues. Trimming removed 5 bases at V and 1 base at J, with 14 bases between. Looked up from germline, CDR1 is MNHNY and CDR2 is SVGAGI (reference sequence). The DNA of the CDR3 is TGTGCCAGCAGTCACCATTCTACAGGGAACACCGGGGAGCTGTTTTTT. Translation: CASSHHSTGNTGELFF.

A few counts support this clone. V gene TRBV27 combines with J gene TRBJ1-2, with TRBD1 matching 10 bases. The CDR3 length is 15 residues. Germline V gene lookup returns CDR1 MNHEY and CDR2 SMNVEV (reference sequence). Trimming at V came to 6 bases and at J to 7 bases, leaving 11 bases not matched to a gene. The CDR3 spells CASRAGAGQGFGYTF. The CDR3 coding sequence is TGTGCCAGCAGGGCAGGGGCGGGACAGGGGTTTGGCTACACCTTC.

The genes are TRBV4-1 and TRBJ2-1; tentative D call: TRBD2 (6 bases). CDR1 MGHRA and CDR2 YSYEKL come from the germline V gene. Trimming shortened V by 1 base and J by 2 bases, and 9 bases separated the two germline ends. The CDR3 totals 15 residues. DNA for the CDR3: TGCGCCAGCAGCCAAGGGGCGGGAACCTACAATGAGCAGTTCTTC. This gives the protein CASSQGAGTYNEQFF.

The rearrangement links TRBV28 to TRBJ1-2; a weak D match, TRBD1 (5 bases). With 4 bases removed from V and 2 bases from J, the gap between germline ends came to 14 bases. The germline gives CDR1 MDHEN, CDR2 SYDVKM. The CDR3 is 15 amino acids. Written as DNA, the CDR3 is TGTGCCAGCAGTTACCAGGGACGGCTGAACTATGGCTACACCTTC. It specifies CASSYQGRLNYGYTF.

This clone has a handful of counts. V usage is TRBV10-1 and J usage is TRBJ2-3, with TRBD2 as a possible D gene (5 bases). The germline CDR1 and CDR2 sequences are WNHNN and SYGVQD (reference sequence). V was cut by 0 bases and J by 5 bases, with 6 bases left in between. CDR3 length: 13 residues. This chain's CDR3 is CASSESGRDTQYF. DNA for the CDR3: TGCGCCAGCAGTGAGTCGGGGAGAGATACGCAGTATTTT.

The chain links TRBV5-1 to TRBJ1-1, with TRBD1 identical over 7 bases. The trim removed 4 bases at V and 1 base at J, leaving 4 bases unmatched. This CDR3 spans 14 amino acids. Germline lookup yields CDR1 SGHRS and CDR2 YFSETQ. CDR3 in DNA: TGCGCCAGCAGCCCGGGACAGCCGAACACTGAAGCTTTCTTT. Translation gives CASSPGQPNTEAFF.

CDR3 in DNA: TGCGCCAGCAGCGCCACAGGGACCTCTGGAAACACCATATATTTT. Its translation is CASSATGTSGNTIYF. The J gene is TRBJ1-3, the V gene TRBV5-1; tentative D call: TRBD1 (6 bases). V dropped 4 bases and J dropped 0 bases, with 11 bases sitting between them. Germline CDR1 SGHRS, CDR2 YFSETQ. CDR3 length: 15 residues.

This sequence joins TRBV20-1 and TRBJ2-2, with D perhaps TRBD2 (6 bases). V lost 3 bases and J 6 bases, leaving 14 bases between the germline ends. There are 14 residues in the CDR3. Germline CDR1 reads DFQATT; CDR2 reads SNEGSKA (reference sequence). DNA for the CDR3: TGCAGTGCTAGTGGGGGGAATACGGCCGGGGAGCTGTTTTTT. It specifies CSASGGNTAGELFF.

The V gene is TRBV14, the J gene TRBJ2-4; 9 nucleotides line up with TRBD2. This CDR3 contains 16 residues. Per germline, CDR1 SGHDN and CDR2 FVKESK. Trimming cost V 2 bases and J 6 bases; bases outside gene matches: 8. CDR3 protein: CASSQLTGRGGNIQYF. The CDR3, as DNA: TGTGCCAGCAGCCAACTGACAGGGCGGGGGGGAAACATTCAGTACTTC.

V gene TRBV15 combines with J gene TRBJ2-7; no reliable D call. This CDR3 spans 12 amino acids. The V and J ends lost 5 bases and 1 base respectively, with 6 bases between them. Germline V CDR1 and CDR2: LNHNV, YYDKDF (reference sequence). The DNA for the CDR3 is TGTGCCACCAGCGGGTTATCCTACGAGCAGTACTTC. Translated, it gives CATSGLSYEQYF.

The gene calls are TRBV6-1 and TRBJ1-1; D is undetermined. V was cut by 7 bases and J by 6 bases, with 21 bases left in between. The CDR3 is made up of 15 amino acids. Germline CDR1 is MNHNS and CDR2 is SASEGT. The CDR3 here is CASIGPIPKTAEAFF. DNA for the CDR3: TGTGCCAGCATTGGTCCCATACCAAAAACGGCTGAAGCTTTCTTT.

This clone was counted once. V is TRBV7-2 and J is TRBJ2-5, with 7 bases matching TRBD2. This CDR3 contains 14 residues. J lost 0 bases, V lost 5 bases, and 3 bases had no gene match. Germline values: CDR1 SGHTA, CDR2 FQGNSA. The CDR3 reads CASSRGLHQETQYF. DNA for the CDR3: TGTGCCAGCAGCAGGGGACTACACCAAGAGACCCAGTACTTC.

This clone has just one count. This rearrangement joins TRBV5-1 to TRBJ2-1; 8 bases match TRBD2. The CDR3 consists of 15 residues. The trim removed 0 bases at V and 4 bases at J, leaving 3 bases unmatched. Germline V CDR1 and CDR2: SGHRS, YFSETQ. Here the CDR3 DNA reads TGCGCCAGCAGCTTGGGACTAGCGAGGTACAATGAGCAGTTCTTC. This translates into CASSLGLARYNEQFF.